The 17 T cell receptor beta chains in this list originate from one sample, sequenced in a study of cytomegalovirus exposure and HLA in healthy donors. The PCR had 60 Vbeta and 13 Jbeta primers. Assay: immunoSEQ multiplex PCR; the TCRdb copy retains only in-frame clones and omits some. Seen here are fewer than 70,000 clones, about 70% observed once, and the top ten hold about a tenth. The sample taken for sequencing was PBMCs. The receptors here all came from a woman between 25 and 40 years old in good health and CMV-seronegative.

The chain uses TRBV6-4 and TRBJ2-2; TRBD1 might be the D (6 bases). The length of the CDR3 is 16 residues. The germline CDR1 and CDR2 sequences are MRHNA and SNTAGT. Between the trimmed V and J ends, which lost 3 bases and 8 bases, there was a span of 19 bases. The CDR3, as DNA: TGTGCCAGCAGTGATAAACAGGGCGTTTTGACGGGGGAGCTGTTTTTT. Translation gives CASSDKQGVLTGELFF.

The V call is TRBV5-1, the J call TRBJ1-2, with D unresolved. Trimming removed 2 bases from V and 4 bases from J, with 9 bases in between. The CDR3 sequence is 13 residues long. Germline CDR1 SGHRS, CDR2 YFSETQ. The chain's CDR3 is CASSFEASYGYTF. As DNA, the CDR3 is TGCGCCAGCAGCTTCGAGGCCTCCTATGGCTACACCTTC.

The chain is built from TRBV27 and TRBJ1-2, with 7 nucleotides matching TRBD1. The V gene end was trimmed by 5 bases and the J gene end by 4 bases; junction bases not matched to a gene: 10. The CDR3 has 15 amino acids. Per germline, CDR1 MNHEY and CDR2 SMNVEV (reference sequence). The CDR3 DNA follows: TGTGCCAGCAGTCCAGCCCTACAGGGGTCCTATGGCTACACCTTC. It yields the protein CASSPALQGSYGYTF.

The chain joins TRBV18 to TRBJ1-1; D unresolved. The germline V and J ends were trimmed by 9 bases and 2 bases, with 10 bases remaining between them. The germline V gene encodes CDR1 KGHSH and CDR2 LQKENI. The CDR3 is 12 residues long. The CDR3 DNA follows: TGTGCCAGTTCTAAACCAAACACTGAAGCTTTCTTT. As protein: CASSKPNTEAFF.

In DNA, the CDR3 is TGCAGCGTTGAAGATCTGGGGGCGGCGGGCTACGAGCAGTACTTC. This translates into CSVEDLGAAGYEQYF. This chain links TRBV29-1 with TRBJ2-7, with D maybe TRBD1 (6 bases). The CDR3 length is 15 residues. In germline, CDR1 is SQVTM, CDR2 ANQGSEA. With 0 bases removed from V and 3 bases from J, the gap between germline ends came to 15 bases.

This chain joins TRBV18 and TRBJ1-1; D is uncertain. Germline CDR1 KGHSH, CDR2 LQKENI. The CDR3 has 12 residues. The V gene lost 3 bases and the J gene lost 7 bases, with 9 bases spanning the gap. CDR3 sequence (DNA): TGTGCCAGCTCACCCGACGGAGGTGAAGCTTTCTTT. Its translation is CASSPDGGEAFF.

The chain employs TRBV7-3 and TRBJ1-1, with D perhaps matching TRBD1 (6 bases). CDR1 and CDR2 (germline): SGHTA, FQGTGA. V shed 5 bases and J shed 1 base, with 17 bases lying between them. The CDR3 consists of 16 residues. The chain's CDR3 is CASSPSIGQTNTEAFF. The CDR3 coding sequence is TGTGCCAGCAGCCCGAGTATCGGACAGACGAACACTGAAGCTTTCTTT.

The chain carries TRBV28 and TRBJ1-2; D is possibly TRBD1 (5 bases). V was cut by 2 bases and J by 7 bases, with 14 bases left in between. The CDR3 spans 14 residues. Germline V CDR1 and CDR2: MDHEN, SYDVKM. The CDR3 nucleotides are TGTGCCAGCAGTTTAACGGGTGGGACTGGTGGCTACACCTTC. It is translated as CASSLTGGTGGYTF.

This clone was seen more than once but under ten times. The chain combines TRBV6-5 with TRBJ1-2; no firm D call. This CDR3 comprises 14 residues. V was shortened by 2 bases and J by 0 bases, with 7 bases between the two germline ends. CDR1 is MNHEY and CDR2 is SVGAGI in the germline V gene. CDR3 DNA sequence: TGTGCCAGCAGTTACACAGAAGCTAACTATGGCTACACCTTC. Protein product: CASSYTEANYGYTF.

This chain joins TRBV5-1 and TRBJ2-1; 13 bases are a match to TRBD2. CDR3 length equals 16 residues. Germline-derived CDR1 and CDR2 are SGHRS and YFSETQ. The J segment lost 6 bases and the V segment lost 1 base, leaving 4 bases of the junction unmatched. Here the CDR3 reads CASSLPRTSGGNEQFF. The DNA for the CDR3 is TGCGCCAGCAGCTTGCCCCGGACTAGCGGGGGCAATGAGCAGTTCTTC. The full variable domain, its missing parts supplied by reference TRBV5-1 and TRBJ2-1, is KAGVTQTPRYLIKTRGQQVTLSCSPISGHRSVSWYQQTPGQGLQFLFEYFSETQRNKGNFPGRFSGRQFSNSRSEMNVSTLELGDSALYLCASSLPRTSGGNEQFFGPGTRLTVL.

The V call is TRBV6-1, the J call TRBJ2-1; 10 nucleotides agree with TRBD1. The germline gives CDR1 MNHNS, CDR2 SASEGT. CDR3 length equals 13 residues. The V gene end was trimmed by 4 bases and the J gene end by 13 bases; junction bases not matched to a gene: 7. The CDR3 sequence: CASSGQGAEIQFF. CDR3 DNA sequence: TGTGCCAGCAGTGGACAGGGGGCAGAGATCCAGTTCTTC.

The DNA for the CDR3 is TGTGCCAGCAGCTCGAGAACTACCCAGCACAATGAGCAGTTCTTC. Amino acid sequence: CASSSRTTQHNEQFF. The chain links TRBV7-9 to TRBJ2-1; D gene ambiguous. Trimming shortened V by 4 bases and J by 5 bases, and 15 bases separated the two germline ends. CDR1 SEHNR and CDR2 FQNEAQ come from the germline V gene (reference sequence). The CDR3 extends over 15 amino acids. The full variable domain, its missing parts supplied by reference TRBV7-9 and TRBJ2-1, is DTGVSQNPRHKITKRGQNVTFRCDPISEHNRLYWYRQTLGQGPEFLTYFQNEAQLEKSRLLSDRFSAERPKGSFSTLEIQRTEQGDSAMYLCASSSRTTQHNEQFFGPGTRLTVL.

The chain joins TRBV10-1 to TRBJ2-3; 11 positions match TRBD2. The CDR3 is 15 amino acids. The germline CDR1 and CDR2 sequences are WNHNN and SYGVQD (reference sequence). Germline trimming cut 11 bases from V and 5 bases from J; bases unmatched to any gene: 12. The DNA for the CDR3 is TGCGCCTCGAACCCCGGGACTAGCGGCAGAGATACGCAGTATTTT. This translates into CASNPGTSGRDTQYF.

The CDR3 sequence is CASSPIRGAKGDTQYF. In DNA, the CDR3 is TGTGCCAGCAGCCCCATCCGGGGGGCGAAGGGAGATACGCAGTATTTT. V and J are TRBV5-6 and TRBJ2-3; perhaps TRBD2 as D (7 bases). The germline CDR1 and CDR2 sequences are SGHDT and YYEEEE. Trimming stripped 4 bases from V and 5 bases from J, with 20 bases between. The CDR3 sequence is 16 residues long. Complete variable domain (other parts from reference TRBV5-6 and TRBJ2-3): DAGVTQSPTHLIKTRGQQVTLRCSPKSGHDTVSWYQQALGQGPQFIFQYYEEEERQRGNFPDRFSGHQFPNYSSELNVNALLLGDSALYLCASSPIRGAKGDTQYFGPGTRLTVL.

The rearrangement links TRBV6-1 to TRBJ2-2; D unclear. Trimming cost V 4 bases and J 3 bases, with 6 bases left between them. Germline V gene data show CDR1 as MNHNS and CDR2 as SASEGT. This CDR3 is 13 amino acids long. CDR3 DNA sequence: TGTGCCAGCAGTGGAGATGACACCGGGGAGCTGTTTTTT. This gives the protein CASSGDDTGELFF.

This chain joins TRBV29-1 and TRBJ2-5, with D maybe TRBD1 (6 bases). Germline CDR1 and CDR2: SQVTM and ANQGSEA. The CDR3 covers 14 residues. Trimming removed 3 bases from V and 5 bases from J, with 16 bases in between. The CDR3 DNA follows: TGCAGCGTTGATAGGGGGTTGTTTAAGGAGACCCAGTACTTC. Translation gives CSVDRGLFKETQYF.

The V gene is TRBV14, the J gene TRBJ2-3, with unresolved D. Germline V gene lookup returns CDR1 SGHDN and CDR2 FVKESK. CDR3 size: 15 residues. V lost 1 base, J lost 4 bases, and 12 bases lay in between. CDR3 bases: TGTGCCAGCAGCCAAGGTGCGGATAGTGCAGATACGCAGTATTTT. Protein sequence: CASSQGADSADTQYF. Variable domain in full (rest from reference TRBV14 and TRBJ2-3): EAGVTQFPSHSVIEKGQTVTLRCDPISGHDNLYWYRRVMGKEIKFLLHFVKESKQDESGMPNNRFLAERTGGTYSTLKVQPAELEDSGVYFCASSQGADSADTQYFGPGTRLTVL.